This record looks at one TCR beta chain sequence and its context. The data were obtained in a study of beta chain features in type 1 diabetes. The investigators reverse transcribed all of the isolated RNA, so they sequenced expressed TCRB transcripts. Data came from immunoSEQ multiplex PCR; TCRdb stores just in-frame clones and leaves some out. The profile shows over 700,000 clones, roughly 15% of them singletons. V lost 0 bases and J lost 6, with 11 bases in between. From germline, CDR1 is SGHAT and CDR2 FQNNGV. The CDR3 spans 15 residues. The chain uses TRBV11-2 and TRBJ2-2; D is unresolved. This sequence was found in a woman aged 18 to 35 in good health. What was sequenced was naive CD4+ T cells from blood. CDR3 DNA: TGTGCCAGCAGCTTAGATTTCGGGTACGCCGGGGAGCTGTTTTTT. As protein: CASSLDFGYAGELFF.